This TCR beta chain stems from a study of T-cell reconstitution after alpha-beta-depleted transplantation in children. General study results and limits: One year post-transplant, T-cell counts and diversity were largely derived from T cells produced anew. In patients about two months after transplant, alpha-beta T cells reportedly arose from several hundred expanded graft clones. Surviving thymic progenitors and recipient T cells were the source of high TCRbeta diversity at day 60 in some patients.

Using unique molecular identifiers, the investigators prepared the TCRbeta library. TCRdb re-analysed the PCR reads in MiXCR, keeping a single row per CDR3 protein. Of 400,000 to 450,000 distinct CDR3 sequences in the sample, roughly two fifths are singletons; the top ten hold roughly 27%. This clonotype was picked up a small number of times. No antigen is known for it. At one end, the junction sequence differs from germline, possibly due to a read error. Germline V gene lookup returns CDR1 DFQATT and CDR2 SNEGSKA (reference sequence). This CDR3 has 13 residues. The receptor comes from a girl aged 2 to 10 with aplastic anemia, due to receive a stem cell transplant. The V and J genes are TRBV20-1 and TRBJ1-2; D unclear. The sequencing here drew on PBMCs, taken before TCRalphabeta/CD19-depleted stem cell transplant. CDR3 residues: CIARDKREWGYTF. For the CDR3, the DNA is TGCATTGCTAGAGACAAAAGGGAGTGGGGCTACACCTTC.